The 7 T cell receptor beta chains below all came from one sample that was sequenced in a study of shared T cell receptors in the human thymus. Sequencing was performed with immunoSEQ multiplex PCR; in TCRdb, only in-frame clones are kept and a portion is missing. The sample shows about 660,000 clones, roughly 90% of them seen only once. Separately, the same data were catalogued under a study of human thymus T cells.

The sequenced material came from thymocytes. Every receptor here comes from a boy younger than two with a congenital heart defect.

This clone was observed a single time. The chain joins TRBV10-3 to TRBJ2-1; D is possibly TRBD2 (6 bases). Trimming shortened V by 0 bases and J by 2 bases, and 17 bases separated the two germline ends. This CDR3 is 18 amino acids long. Per the germline V gene, CDR1 is ENHRY and CDR2 is SYGVKD. CDR3 protein: CAISESERVSSTYNEQFF. The CDR3 nucleotides read TGTGCCATCAGTGAGTCGGAGCGGGTATCTAGCACCTACAATGAGCAGTTCTTC.

The CDR3, as DNA: TGTGCCAGCAGCGATCGGACTAGCGGGGGGAGCACAGATACGCAGTATTTT. This codes for CASSDRTSGGSTDTQYF. The rearrangement uses TRBV9 and TRBJ2-3; 14 bases map to TRBD2. The V segment lost 3 bases and the J segment 0 bases; nucleotides outside the gene matches: 3. Germline-derived CDR1 and CDR2 are SGDLS and YYNGEE. The length of the CDR3 is 17 residues.

This rearrangement joins TRBV14 to TRBJ2-1; 12 bases are a match to TRBD1. Trimming cost V 4 bases and J 8 bases; bases outside gene matches: 27. The V gene's germline CDR1 is SGHDN and CDR2 FVKESK. The CDR3 contains 22 residues. The CDR3 loop is CASSPLGGSGQGAPNATDEQFF. The CDR3 bases are TGTGCCAGCAGCCCCCTGGGGGGCTCGGGACAGGGGGCCCCAAACGCGACAGATGAGCAGTTCTTC.

The chain has TRBV4-3 and TRBJ2-5; 10 nucleotides match TRBD2. CDR3 length: 17 amino acids. Germline V gene data show CDR1 as LGHNA and CDR2 as YSLEER. V trimming: 7 bases; J trimming: 1 base; junction bases outside the gene matches: 12. This CDR3 is CASTSSPRLAGQETQYF. The CDR3 DNA reads as TGCGCCAGCACCTCCTCACCACGACTAGCGGGCCAAGAGACCCAGTACTTC.

The chain links TRBV9 to TRBJ1-6; 10 positions agree with TRBD1. There are 14 residues in the CDR3. Germline CDR1 and CDR2: SGDLS and YYNGEE. Unmatched junction bases numbered 4, after V lost 0 bases and J lost 13 bases. DNA of the CDR3: TGTGCCAGCAGCGTAGGGGACAGGGGAGCCCCCCTCCACTTT. This encodes CASSVGDRGAPLHF. The full variable domain, its missing parts supplied by reference TRBV9 and TRBJ1-6, is DSGVTQTPKHLITATGQRVTLRCSPRSGDLSVYWYQQSLDQGLQFLIQYYNGEERAKGNILERFSAQQFPDLHSELNLSSLELGDSALYFCASSVGDRGAPLHFGNGTRLTVT.

V and J are TRBV5-1 and TRBJ2-7, with TRBD1 matching 9 bases. Germline loops: CDR1 SGHRS, CDR2 YFSETQ. V dropped 2 bases and J dropped 5; count of bases not matched to a gene: 5. This CDR3 has 14 residues. CDR3 coding DNA: TGCGCCAGCAGCTTTGGGACAGGGACCCACGAGCAGTACTTC. It encodes CASSFGTGTHEQYF.

V is TRBV7-9 and J is TRBJ1-5; the D gene is possibly TRBD1 (5 bases). Between the trimmed V and J ends, which lost 6 bases and 3 bases, there was a span of 12 bases. Per germline, CDR1 SEHNR and CDR2 FQNEAQ (reference sequence). The CDR3 is made up of 14 amino acids. This CDR3 reads CASSKTGYNQPQHF. The CDR3 DNA follows: TGTGCCAGCAGTAAAACAGGCTACAATCAGCCCCAGCATTTT.